A selection of T cell receptor beta chains follows, all from one sample in a study of cytomegalovirus exposure and HLA in healthy donors. The protocol was immunoSEQ multiplex PCR, while the TCRdb copy is restricted to in-frame clones and leaves out a portion. Of about 160,000 clones in the sample, more than 70% were seen once. The sequenced material came from PBMCs. The receptors originated from a woman aged 45-60 years in good health and CMV-seropositive. CDR3s include the opening cysteine and the closing phenylalanine or tryptophan. Each record gives: D gene, clone size, J gene, V gene, CDR3 DNA, CDR3 protein. A D gene is named only where the DNA matches it firmly. A row's size may be missing; if present it is once, few, many or a size class.

D gene: .; clone size: .; J gene: TRBJ2-3; V gene: TRBV19; CDR3 DNA: TGTGCCAGTAGCCAAACGGGGTCAGATACGCAGTATTTT; CDR3 protein: CASSQTGSDTQYF
D gene: TRBD2; clone size: .; J gene: TRBJ2-1; V gene: TRBV7-6; CDR3 DNA: TGTGCTAGCGGGAGGTACAATGAGCAGTTCTTC; CDR3 protein: CASGRYNEQFF
D gene: .; clone size: .; J gene: TRBJ1-1; V gene: TRBV7-3; CDR3 DNA: TGTGCCAGCAGCTTGCTAGGTGGAGTTAACACTGAAGCTTTCTTT; CDR3 protein: CASSLLGGVNTEAFF
D gene: TRBD1; clone size: .; J gene: TRBJ1-2; V gene: TRBV27; CDR3 DNA: TGTGCCAGCAGTCCCGACAGGGCTTATGGCTACACCTTC; CDR3 protein: CASSPDRAYGYTF
D gene: .; clone size: .; J gene: TRBJ1-5; V gene: TRBV19; CDR3 DNA: TGTGCCAGTACCGCTAGTGTGGGGCCCCAGCATTTT; CDR3 protein: CASTASVGPQHF
D gene: .; clone size: .; J gene: TRBJ2-3; V gene: TRBV27; CDR3 DNA: TGTGCCAGCAGTCCCTTGGCCCAAACAGATACGCAGTATTTT; CDR3 protein: CASSPLAQTDTQYF
D gene: .; clone size: .; J gene: TRBJ2-7; V gene: TRBV28; CDR3 DNA: TGTGCCAGCAGTTTAACAGCCAAGAAGAGCGAGCAGTACTTC; CDR3 protein: CASSLTAKKSEQYF
D gene: TRBD1; clone size: .; J gene: TRBJ2-3; V gene: TRBV18; CDR3 DNA: TGTGCCAGCTCACCACCATGGGACAGGACAGATACGCAGTATTTT; CDR3 protein: CASSPPWDRTDTQYF
D gene: .; clone size: .; J gene: TRBJ1-1; V gene: TRBV7-9; CDR3 DNA: TGTTCCAGCAGCCGCGAGGTTTCAAGTGAAGCTTTCTTT; CDR3 protein: CSSSREVSSEAFF
D gene: TRBD1; clone size: .; J gene: TRBJ2-5; V gene: TRBV4-2; CDR3 DNA: TGTGCCAGCAGCCAAGAGGGACAGGGACCCCAAGAGACCCAGTACTTC; CDR3 protein: CASSQEGQGPQETQYF
D gene: TRBD2; clone size: .; J gene: TRBJ2-3; V gene: TRBV6-1; CDR3 DNA: TGTGCCAGCAGTGATTCCGGGACTAGCGGGAGAATGCAGTATTTT; CDR3 protein: CASSDSGTSGRMQYF
D gene: TRBD1; clone size: .; J gene: TRBJ1-2; V gene: TRBV5-1; CDR3 DNA: TGCGCCAGCAGCCCGGGACAGGGCTACACCTTC; CDR3 protein: CASSPGQGYTF
D gene: .; clone size: .; J gene: TRBJ2-1; V gene: TRBV29-1; CDR3 DNA: TGCAGCGTTGAGTCCGGGACTCACCACAATGAGCAGTTCTTC; CDR3 protein: CSVESGTHHNEQFF
D gene: .; clone size: once; J gene: TRBJ1-2; V gene: TRBV4-2; CDR3 DNA: TGTGCCAGCAGCCAAGGGCAGTACTATGGCTACACCTTC; CDR3 protein: CASSQGQYYGYTF
D gene: .; clone size: .; J gene: TRBJ2-5; V gene: TRBV6-1; CDR3 DNA: TGTGCCAGCTCTGGGACTTTTGAAGAGACCCAGTACTTC; CDR3 protein: CASSGTFEETQYF
D gene: .; clone size: few; J gene: TRBJ2-7; V gene: TRBV7-9; CDR3 DNA: TGTGCCAGCAGCCTCACCGGGATATCCTACGAGCAGTACTTC; CDR3 protein: CASSLTGISYEQYF
D gene: TRBD2; clone size: few; J gene: TRBJ2-7; V gene: TRBV6-1; CDR3 DNA: TGTGCCAGCAGTCTCAGAGCGGGAGGGTCCTACGAGCAGTACTTC; CDR3 protein: CASSLRAGGSYEQYF
D gene: TRBD2; clone size: .; J gene: TRBJ2-4; V gene: TRBV28; CDR3 DNA: TGTGCCAGCAGTCCGGGAGGGGTTTTAGCCAAAAACATTCAGTACTTC; CDR3 protein: CASSPGGVLAKNIQYF
D gene: .; clone size: once; J gene: TRBJ2-7; V gene: TRBV28; CDR3 DNA: TGTGCCAGCAGCCTCCGGACAAGGTGGTCCTACGAGCAGTACTTC; CDR3 protein: CASSLRTRWSYEQYF
D gene: TRBD1; clone size: .; J gene: TRBJ1-4; V gene: TRBV15; CDR3 DNA: TGTGCCACCAGCCTACGGACAGGACTTAATGAAAAACTGTTTTTT; CDR3 protein: CATSLRTGLNEKLFF
D gene: TRBD1; clone size: .; J gene: TRBJ2-7; V gene: TRBV4-2; CDR3 DNA: TGTGCCAGCAGCCAAGATTGGGCGACAGGGATAGACGAGCAGTACTTC; CDR3 protein: CASSQDWATGIDEQYF
D gene: TRBD1; clone size: .; J gene: TRBJ2-7; V gene: TRBV7-2; CDR3 DNA: TGTGCCAGCAACAGGGGGACCATCTCTGGCGAGCAGTACTTC; CDR3 protein: CASNRGTISGEQYF
D gene: TRBD2; clone size: .; J gene: TRBJ2-5; V gene: TRBV10-2; CDR3 DNA: TGCGCCAGCACCGAGACTAGCTCAGGGACCCAGTACTTC; CDR3 protein: CASTETSSGTQYF
D gene: .; clone size: .; J gene: TRBJ1-5; V gene: TRBV4-3; CDR3 DNA: TGCGCCAGCAGCCAAGCGGCGGGGGGGAGCAATCAGCCCCAGCATTTT; CDR3 protein: CASSQAAGGSNQPQHF
D gene: TRBD2; clone size: .; J gene: TRBJ2-2; V gene: TRBV7-9; CDR3 DNA: TGTGCCAGCAGCTTATACCGGGGGGGGACGGTGTTTGGCGGGGAGCTGTTTTTT; CDR3 protein: CASSLYRGGTVFGGELFF
D gene: TRBD1; clone size: .; J gene: TRBJ1-6; V gene: TRBV7-2; CDR3 DNA: TGTGCCAGCAGCTTAGGACAGGGGAGAAATTCACCCCTCCACTTT; CDR3 protein: CASSLGQGRNSPLHF
D gene: .; clone size: .; J gene: TRBJ2-7; V gene: TRBV6-5; CDR3 DNA: TGTGCCAGCACCGAGGGAAGCTACGAGCAGTACTTC; CDR3 protein: CASTEGSYEQYF
D gene: .; clone size: .; J gene: TRBJ2-2; V gene: TRBV7-2; CDR3 DNA: TGTGCCAGCAGCCAAACGCACTTCACCGGGGAGCTGTTTTTT; CDR3 protein: CASSQTHFTGELFF
D gene: TRBD2; clone size: .; J gene: TRBJ2-3; V gene: TRBV30; CDR3 DNA: TGTGCCTGGAGTGGGGGACTAGCTACGGATACGCAGTATTTT; CDR3 protein: CAWSGGLATDTQYF
D gene: .; clone size: .; J gene: TRBJ1-1; V gene: TRBV7-3; CDR3 DNA: TGTGCCAGCAGCTCAAGCCCCGGCGGGGTCACTGAAGCTTTCTTT; CDR3 protein: CASSSSPGGVTEAFF
D gene: .; clone size: .; J gene: TRBJ1-2; V gene: TRBV27; CDR3 DNA: TGTGCCAGCAGTCGGGGAGACTATGGCTACACCTTC; CDR3 protein: CASSRGDYGYTF
D gene: .; clone size: once; J gene: TRBJ1-2; V gene: TRBV4-2; CDR3 DNA: TGTGCCAGCAGCCAAGCTCAGGGAGGCTACACCTTC; CDR3 protein: CASSQAQGGYTF
D gene: TRBD1; clone size: .; J gene: TRBJ2-3; V gene: TRBV5-4; CDR3 DNA: TGTGCCAGCAGTGCCGGGACAGGGAGCACAGATACGCAGTATTTT; CDR3 protein: CASSAGTGSTDTQYF
D gene: TRBD1; clone size: .; J gene: TRBJ2-7; V gene: TRBV28; CDR3 DNA: TGTGCCAGCAGTTCGCCCGGGTCAGGGGGCGCTTACGAGCAGTACTTC; CDR3 protein: CASSSPGSGGAYEQYF
D gene: .; clone size: .; J gene: TRBJ2-3; V gene: TRBV5-1; CDR3 DNA: TGCGCCAGCAGCTTGGAGCCCACCCGGGATACGCAGTATTTT; CDR3 protein: CASSLEPTRDTQYF
D gene: TRBD1; clone size: once; J gene: TRBJ2-3; V gene: TRBV28; CDR3 DNA: TGTGCCAGCAGTTACCCTTTAGAGGGGGCTAGCACAGATACGCAGTATTTT; CDR3 protein: CASSYPLEGASTDTQYF
D gene: .; clone size: .; J gene: TRBJ2-2; V gene: TRBV11-2; CDR3 DNA: TGTGCCAGCAGCTTAGATCCGAACAGGGTCGACACCGGGGAGCTGTTTTTT; CDR3 protein: CASSLDPNRVDTGELFF
D gene: TRBD1; clone size: .; J gene: TRBJ2-2; V gene: TRBV30; CDR3 DNA: TGTGCCTGGAGTTGGACAGGGCACACCGGGGAGCTGTTTTTT; CDR3 protein: CAWSWTGHTGELFF
D gene: TRBD2; clone size: .; J gene: TRBJ2-1; V gene: TRBV29-1; CDR3 DNA: TGCAGCGTTGCCCCTAGCGGGAGACGAAATGAGCAGTTCTTC; CDR3 protein: CSVAPSGRRNEQFF
D gene: .; clone size: .; J gene: TRBJ1-4; V gene: TRBV5-6; CDR3 DNA: TGTGCCAGCAGCTTGGTGCAGGGGACTAATGAAAAACTGTTTTTT; CDR3 protein: CASSLVQGTNEKLFF
D gene: TRBD1; clone size: .; J gene: TRBJ1-1; V gene: TRBV30; CDR3 DNA: TGTGCCTGGAGGGGCACAGGGGGCACTGAAGCTTTCTTT; CDR3 protein: CAWRGTGGTEAFF
D gene: .; clone size: .; J gene: TRBJ2-7; V gene: TRBV13; CDR3 DNA: TGTGCCAGCAGCTCGCCGGGAGCCTACGAGCAGTACTTC; CDR3 protein: CASSSPGAYEQYF
D gene: TRBD1; clone size: .; J gene: TRBJ1-5; V gene: TRBV30; CDR3 DNA: TGTGCCTTTCGGGACAGGGGCTTTCAGCCCCAGCATTTT; CDR3 protein: CAFRDRGFQPQHF
D gene: .; clone size: .; J gene: TRBJ1-1; V gene: TRBV9; CDR3 DNA: TGTGCCAGCAGCGAGGGACTTGCGACTGAAGCTTTCTTT; CDR3 protein: CASSEGLATEAFF
D gene: .; clone size: few; J gene: TRBJ2-7; V gene: TRBV19; CDR3 DNA: TGTGCCAGTAGTGCCCGGGACACTAAGTCCGAGCAGTACTTC; CDR3 protein: CASSARDTKSEQYF
D gene: .; clone size: .; J gene: TRBJ1-1; V gene: TRBV6-6; CDR3 DNA: TGTGCCAGCAGTTCCCGGGGTGGCACTGAAGCTTTCTTT; CDR3 protein: CASSSRGGTEAFF
D gene: TRBD2; clone size: .; J gene: TRBJ2-1; V gene: TRBV7-2; CDR3 DNA: TGTGCCAGCAGCCCCAGCGGGGCCTCGGGAAATGAGCAGTTCTTC; CDR3 protein: CASSPSGASGNEQFF
D gene: .; clone size: .; J gene: TRBJ2-7; V gene: TRBV14; CDR3 DNA: TGTGCCAGCAGCCAAGATCTTAGGCGCGGGGATTCCTACGAGCAGTACTTC; CDR3 protein: CASSQDLRRGDSYEQYF